This T cell receptor beta chain was sequenced in a study of cytomegalovirus exposure and HLA in healthy donors. Trimming left V 6 bases short and J 0 bases short, with 10 bases between. The CDR3 sequence is 14 residues long. The PCR employed 60 Vbeta primers together with 13 Jbeta primers. Sequencing used immunoSEQ multiplex PCR; TCRdb keeps in-frame clones, though not all of them. Here the sample spans approximately 150,000 clones, approximately 80% being singletons. The material sequenced was PBMCs. J is TRBJ2-3 and V is TRBV23-1, with D tentatively TRBD1 (6 bases). TRBV23-1 is treated as an ORF (open reading frame) with a function not yet certain. This clonotype was sampled from a man aged 40-49 years in good health and CMV-seronegative. The CDR3 DNA is TGCGCCAGCAGAGAAACAGGGAGCACAGATACGCAGTATTTT. Amino acids: CASRETGSTDTQYF.